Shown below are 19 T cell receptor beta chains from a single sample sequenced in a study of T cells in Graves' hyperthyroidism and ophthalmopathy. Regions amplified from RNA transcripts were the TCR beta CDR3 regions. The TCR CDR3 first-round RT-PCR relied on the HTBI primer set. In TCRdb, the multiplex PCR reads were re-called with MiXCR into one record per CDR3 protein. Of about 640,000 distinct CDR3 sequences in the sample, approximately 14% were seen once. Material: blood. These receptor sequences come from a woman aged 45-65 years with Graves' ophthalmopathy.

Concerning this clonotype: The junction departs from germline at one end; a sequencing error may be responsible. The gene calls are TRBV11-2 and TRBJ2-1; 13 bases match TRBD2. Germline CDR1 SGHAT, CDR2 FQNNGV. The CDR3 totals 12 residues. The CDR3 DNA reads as TGTGCCAGCAGCTCACTAGCGGGAGGGCAGTCCTTC. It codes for CASSSLAGGQSF.

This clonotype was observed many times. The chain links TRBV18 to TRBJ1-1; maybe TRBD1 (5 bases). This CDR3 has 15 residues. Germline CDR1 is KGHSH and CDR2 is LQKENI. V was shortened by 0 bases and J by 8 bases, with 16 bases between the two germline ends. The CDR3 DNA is TGTGCCAGCTCACCACCGAGGGGACTCGAGGGGGAAGCTTTCTTT. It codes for CASSPPRGLEGEAFF.

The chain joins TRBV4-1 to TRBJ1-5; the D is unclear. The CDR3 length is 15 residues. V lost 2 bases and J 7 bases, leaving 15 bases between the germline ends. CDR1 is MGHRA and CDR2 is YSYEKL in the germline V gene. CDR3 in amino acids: CASSQRTDESQPQHF. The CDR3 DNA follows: TGCGCCAGCAGCCAAAGGACGGACGAATCGCAGCCCCAGCATTTT.

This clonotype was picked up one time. CDR3 protein: CASSLIFQAKFF. CDR3 DNA: TGCGCCAGCAGCCTTATCTTCCAAGCTAAGTTCTTC. The V call is TRBV4-1, the J call TRBJ2-1, with D uncertain. Trimming removed 4 bases from V and 14 bases from J, with 15 bases in between. CDR1 and CDR2 (germline): MGHRA, YSYEKL. The CDR3 loop spans 12 amino acids.

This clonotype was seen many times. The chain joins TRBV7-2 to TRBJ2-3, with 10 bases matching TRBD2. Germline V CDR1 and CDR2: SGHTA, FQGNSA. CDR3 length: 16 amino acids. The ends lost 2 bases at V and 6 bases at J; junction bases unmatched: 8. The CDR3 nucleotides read TGTGCCAGCAGCTTAACGGCTAGCGGGAGTTGGGATACGCAGTATTTT. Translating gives CASSLTASGSWDTQYF.

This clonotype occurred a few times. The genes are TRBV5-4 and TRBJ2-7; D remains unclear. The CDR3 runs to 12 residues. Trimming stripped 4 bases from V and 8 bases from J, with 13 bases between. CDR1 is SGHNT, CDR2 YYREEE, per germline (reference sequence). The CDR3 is CASSPVRWQQYF. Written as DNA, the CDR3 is TGTGCCAGCAGCCCAGTTAGGTGGCAGCAGTACTTC.

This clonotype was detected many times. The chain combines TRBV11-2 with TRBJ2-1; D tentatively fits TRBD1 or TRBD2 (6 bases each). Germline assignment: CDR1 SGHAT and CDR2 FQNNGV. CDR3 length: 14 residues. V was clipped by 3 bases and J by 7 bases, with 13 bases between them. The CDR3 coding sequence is TGTGCCAGCAGCTTGGGGGGCCCGAGAAATGAGCAGTTCTTC. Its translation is CASSLGGPRNEQFF.

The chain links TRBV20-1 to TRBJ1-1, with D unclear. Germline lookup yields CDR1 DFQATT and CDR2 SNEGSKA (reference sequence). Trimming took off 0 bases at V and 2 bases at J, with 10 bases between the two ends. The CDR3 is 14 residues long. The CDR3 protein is CSARDTRQNTEAFF. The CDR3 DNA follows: TGCAGTGCTAGAGATACGAGACAAAACACTGAAGCTTTCTTT.

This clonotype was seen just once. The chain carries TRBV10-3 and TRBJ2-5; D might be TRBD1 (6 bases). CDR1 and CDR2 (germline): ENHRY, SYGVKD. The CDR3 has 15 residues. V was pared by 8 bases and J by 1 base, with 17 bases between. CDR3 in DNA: TGTGCCATCGGACCCCAAGGACAGAGCCAAGAGACCCAGTACTTC. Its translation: CAIGPQGQSQETQYF.

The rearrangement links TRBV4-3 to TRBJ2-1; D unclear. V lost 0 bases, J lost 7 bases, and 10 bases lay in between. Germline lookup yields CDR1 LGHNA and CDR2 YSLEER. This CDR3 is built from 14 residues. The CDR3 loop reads CASSQDIWVNEQFF. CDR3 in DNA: TGCGCCAGCAGCCAAGACATTTGGGTGAATGAGCAGTTCTTC.

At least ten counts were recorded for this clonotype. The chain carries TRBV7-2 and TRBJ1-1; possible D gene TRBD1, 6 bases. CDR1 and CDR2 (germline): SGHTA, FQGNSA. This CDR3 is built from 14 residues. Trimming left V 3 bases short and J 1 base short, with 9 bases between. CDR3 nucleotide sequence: TGTGCCAGCAGCTTCGAAGGGGGGAACACTGAAGCTTTCTTT. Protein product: CASSFEGGNTEAFF.

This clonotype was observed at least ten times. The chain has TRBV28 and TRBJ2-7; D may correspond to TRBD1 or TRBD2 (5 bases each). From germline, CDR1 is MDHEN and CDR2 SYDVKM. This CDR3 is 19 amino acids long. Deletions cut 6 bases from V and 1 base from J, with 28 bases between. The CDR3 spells CASRRAARGPETISYEQYF. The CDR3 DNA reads TGTGCCAGCAGGAGAGCAGCCCGGGGCCCAGAAACCATTTCCTACGAGCAGTACTTC. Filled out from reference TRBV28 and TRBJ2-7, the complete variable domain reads DVKVTQSSRYLVKRTGEKVFLECVQDMDHENMFWYRQDPGLGLRLIYFSYDVKMKEKGDIPEGYSVSREKKERFSLILESASTNQTSMYLCASRRAARGPETISYEQYFGPGTRLTVT.

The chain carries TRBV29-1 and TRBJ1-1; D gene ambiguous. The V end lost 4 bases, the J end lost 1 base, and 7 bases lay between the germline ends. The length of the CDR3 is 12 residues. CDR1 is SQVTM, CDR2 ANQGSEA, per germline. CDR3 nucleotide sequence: TGCAGCGTTGCCGGGAAGAACACTGAAGCTTTCTTT. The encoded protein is CSVAGKNTEAFF.

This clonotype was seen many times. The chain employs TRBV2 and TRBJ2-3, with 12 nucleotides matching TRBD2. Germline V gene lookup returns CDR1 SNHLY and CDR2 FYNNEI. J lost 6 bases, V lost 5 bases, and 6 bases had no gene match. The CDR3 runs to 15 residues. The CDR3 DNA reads TGTGCCAGCAGTCCACTAGCGGGAGGTTTGGATACGCAGTATTTT. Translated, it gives CASSPLAGGLDTQYF.

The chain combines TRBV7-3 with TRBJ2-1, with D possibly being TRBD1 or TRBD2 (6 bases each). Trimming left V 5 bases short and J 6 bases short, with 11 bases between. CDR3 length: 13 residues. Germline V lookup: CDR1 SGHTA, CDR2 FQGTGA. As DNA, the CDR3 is TGTGCCAGCAGCAGGCCGGGGGCCAATGAGCAGTTCTTC. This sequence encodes CASSRPGANEQFF.

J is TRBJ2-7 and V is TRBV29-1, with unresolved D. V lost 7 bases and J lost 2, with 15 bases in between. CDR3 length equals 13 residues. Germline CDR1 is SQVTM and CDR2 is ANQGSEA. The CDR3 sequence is CSAMVVITYEQYF. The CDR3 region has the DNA TGCAGCGCGATGGTAGTAATTACCTACGAGCAGTACTTC.

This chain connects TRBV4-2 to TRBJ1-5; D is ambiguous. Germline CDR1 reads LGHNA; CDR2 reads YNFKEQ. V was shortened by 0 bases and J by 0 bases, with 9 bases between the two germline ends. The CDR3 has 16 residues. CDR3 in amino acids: CASSQERALSNQPQHF. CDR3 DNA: TGTGCCAGCAGCCAAGAGCGGGCCCTTAGCAATCAGCCCCAGCATTTT.

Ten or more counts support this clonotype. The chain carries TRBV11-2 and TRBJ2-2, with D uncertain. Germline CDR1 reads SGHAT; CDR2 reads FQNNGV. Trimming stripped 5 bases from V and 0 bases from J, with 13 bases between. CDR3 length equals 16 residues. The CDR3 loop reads CASSHSGNTNTGELFF. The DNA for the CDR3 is TGTGCCAGCAGCCACTCCGGAAACACGAACACCGGGGAGCTGTTTTTT. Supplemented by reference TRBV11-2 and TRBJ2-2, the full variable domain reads EAGVAQSPRYKIIEKRQSVAFWCNPISGHATLYWYQQILGQGPKLLIQFQNNGVVDDSQLPKDRFSAERLKGVDSTLKIQPAKLEDSAVYLCASSHSGNTNTGELFFGEGSRLTVL.

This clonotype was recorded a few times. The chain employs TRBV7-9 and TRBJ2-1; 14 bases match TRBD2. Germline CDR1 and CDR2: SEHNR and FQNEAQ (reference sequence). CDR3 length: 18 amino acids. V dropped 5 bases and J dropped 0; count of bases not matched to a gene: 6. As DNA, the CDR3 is TGTGCCAGCAGCCAGACCGGGACTAGCGGGAGCTCCTACAATGAGCAGTTCTTC. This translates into CASSQTGTSGSSYNEQFF.